The clone carrying this T cell receptor (beta chain) was found a few times. V was clipped by 2 bases and J by 4 bases, with 14 bases between them. The germline V gene has CDR1 MNHEY and CDR2 SVGEGT. The CDR3 consists of 15 residues. This sample was included in a study of blood T cell repertoires in COVID-19. Sequenced by immunoSEQ multiplex PCR; TCRdb stores in-frame clones only, minus some. The profile shows approximately 120,000 clones, around four fifths of them singletons. The sequencing sample was made of peripheral blood. The chain uses TRBV6-2 or TRBV6-3 and TRBJ1-2, with a tentative D call TRBD1 (5 bases). This clonotype originated in a human donor in a cohort sampled during active COVID-19. The CDR3 loop is CASSYRREGVYGYTF. CDR3 in DNA: TGTGCCAGCAGTTACCGCAGGGAAGGGGTCTATGGCTACACCTTC.